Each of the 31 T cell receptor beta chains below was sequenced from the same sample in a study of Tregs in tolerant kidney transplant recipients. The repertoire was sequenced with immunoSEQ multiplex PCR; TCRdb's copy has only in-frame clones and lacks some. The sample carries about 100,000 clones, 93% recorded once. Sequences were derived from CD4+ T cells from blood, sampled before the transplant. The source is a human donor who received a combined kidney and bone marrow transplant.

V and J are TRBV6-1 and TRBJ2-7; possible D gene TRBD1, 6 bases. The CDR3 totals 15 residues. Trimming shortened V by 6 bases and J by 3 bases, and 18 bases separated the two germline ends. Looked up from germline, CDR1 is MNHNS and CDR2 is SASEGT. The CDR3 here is CASRGPGHLLYEQYF. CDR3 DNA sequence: TGTGCCAGCAGGGGCCCGGGACACCTACTCTACGAGCAGTACTTC.

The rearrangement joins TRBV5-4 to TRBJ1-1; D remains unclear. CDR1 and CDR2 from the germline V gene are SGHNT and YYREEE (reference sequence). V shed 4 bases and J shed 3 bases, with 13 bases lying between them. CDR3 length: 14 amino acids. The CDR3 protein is CASSTAGFDTEAFF. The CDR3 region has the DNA TGTGCCAGCAGCACCGCAGGTTTTGACACTGAAGCTTTCTTT.

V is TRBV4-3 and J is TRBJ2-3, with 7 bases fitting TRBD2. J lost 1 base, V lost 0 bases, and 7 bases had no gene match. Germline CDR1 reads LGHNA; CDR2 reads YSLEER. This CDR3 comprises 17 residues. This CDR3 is CASSQEAAGKGTDTQYF. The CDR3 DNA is TGCGCCAGCAGCCAAGAGGCAGCGGGAAAGGGCACAGATACGCAGTATTTT.

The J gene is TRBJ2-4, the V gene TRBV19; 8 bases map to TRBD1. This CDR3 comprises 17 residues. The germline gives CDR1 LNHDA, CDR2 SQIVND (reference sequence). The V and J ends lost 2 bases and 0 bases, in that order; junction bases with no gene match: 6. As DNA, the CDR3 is TGTGCCAGTAGTATAAGACCAGGGGGCGAAGCCAAAAACATTCAGTACTTC. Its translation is CASSIRPGGEAKNIQYF.

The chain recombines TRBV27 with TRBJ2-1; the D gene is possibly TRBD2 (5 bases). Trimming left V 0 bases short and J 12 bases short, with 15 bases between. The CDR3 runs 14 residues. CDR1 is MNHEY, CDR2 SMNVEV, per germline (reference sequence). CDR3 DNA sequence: TGTGCCAGCAGTTTATCTCGGGATTTTGGGCTGCAGTTCTTC. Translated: CASSLSRDFGLQFF.

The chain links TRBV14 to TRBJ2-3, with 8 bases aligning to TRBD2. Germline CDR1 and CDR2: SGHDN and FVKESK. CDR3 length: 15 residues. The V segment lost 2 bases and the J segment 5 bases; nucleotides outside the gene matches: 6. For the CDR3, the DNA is TGTGCCAGCAGCCAATGGACGGGGGGGCAAGATACGCAGTATTTT. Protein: CASSQWTGGQDTQYF. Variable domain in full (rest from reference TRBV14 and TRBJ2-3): EAGVTQFPSHSVIEKGQTVTLRCDPISGHDNLYWYRRVMGKEIKFLLHFVKESKQDESGMPNNRFLAERTGGTYSTLKVQPAELEDSGVYFCASSQWTGGQDTQYFGPGTRLTVL.

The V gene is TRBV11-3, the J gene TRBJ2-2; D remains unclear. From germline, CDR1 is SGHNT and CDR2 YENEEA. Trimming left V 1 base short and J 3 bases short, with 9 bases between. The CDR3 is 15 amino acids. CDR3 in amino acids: CASSLGQIYTGELFF. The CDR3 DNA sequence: TGTGCCAGCAGCTTAGGCCAGATTTACACCGGGGAGCTGTTTTTT.

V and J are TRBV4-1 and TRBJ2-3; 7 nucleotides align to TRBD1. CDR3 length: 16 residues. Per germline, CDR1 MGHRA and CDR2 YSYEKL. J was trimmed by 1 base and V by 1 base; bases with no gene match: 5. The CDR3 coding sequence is TGCGCCAGCAGCCAAGGGGTAGGGGGCCGCACAGATACGCAGTATTTT. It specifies CASSQGVGGRTDTQYF.

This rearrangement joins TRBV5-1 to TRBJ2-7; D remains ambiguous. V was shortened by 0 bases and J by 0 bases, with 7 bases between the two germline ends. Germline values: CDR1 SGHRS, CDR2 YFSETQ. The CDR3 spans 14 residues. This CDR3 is CASSLDNYSYEQYF. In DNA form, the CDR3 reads TGCGCCAGCAGCTTGGATAACTACTCCTACGAGCAGTACTTC.

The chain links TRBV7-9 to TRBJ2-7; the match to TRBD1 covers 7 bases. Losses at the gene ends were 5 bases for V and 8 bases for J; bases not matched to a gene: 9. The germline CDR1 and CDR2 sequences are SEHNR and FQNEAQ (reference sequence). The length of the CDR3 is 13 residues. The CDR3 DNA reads TGTGCCAGCAGCGGTTGGGACAGCTATAAGCAGTACTTC. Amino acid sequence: CASSGWDSYKQYF.

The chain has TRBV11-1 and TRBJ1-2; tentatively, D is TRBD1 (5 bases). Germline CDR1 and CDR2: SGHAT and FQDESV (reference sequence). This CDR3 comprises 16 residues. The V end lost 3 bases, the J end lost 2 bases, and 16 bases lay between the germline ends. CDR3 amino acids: CASSFGPGEDNYGYTF. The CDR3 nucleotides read TGTGCCAGCAGCTTTGGACCGGGGGAAGACAACTATGGCTACACCTTC.

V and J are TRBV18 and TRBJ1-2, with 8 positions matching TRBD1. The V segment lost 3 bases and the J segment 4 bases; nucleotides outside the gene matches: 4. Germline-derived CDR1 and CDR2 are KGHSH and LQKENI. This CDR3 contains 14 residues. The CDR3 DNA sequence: TGTGCCAGCTCACCCCTGGACAGGGCCTATGGCTACACCTTC. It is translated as CASSPLDRAYGYTF. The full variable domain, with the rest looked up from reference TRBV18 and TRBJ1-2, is NAGVMQNPRHLVRRRGQEARLRCSPMKGHSHVYWYRQLPEEGLKFMVYLQKENIIDESGMPKERFSAEFPKEGPSILRIQQVVRGDSAAYFCASSPLDRAYGYTFGSGTRLTVV.

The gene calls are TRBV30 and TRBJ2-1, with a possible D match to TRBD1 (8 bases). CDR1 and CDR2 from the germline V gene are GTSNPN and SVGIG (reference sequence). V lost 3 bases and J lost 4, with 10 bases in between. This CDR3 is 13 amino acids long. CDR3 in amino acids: CAWRQGGYNEQFF. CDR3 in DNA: TGTGCCTGGAGACAGGGGGGGTACAATGAGCAGTTCTTC.

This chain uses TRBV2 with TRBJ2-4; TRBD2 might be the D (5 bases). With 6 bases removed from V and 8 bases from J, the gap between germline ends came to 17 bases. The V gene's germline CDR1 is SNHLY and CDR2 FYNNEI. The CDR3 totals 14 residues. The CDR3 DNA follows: TGTGCCAGCAGCCGGACTCAGCTTAAAGACATTCAGTACTTC. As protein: CASSRTQLKDIQYF.

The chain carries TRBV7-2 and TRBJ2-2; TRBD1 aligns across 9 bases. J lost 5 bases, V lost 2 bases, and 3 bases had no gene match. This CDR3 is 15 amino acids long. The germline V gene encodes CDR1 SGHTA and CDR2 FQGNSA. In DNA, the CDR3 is TGTGCCAGCAGCTTAACAGGGGGCATTACCGGGGAGCTGTTTTTT. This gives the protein CASSLTGGITGELFF.

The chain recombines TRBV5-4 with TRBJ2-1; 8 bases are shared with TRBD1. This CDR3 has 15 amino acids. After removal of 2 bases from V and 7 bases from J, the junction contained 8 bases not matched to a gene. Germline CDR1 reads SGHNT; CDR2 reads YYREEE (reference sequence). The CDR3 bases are TGTGCCAGCAGCTTTCCGGGACAGGAACGGAATGAGCAGTTCTTC. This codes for CASSFPGQERNEQFF.

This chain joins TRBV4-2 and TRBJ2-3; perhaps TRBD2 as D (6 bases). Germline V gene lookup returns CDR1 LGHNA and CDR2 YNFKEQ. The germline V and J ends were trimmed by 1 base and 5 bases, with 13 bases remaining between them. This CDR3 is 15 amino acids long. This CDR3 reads CASSQGAMGGDTQYF. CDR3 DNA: TGTGCCAGCAGCCAAGGGGCTATGGGGGGAGATACGCAGTATTTT.

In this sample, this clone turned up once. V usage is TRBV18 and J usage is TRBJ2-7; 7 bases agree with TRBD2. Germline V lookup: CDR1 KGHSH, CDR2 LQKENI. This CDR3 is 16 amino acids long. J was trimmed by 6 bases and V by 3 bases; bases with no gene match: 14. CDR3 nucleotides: TGTGCCAGCTCACCTAACCACGCGGGAGTAATCTCCGAGCAGTACTTC. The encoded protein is CASSPNHAGVISEQYF.

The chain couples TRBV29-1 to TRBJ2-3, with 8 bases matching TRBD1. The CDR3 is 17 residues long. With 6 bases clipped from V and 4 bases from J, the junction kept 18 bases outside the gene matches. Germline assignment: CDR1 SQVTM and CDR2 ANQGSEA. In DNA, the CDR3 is TGCAGCGTCTCAACCTGGTTCGGGACAGGTACCGCAGATACGCAGTATTTT. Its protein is CSVSTWFGTGTADTQYF.

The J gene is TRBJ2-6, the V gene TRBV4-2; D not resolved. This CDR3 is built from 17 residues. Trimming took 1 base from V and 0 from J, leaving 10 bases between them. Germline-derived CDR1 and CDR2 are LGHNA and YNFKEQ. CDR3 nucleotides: TGTGCCAGCAGCCAAGCCCCAACTACCTCTGGGGCCAACGTCCTGACTTTC. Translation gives CASSQAPTTSGANVLTF.

The CDR3 DNA is TGTGCCAGCAGTGTCCGGGGGGCGCCCCCGACTGAAGCTTTCTTT. Translated, it gives CASSVRGAPPTEAFF. This sequence joins TRBV6-1 and TRBJ1-1; D is perhaps TRBD1 (6 bases). The CDR3 sequence is 15 residues long. Germline V lookup: CDR1 MNHNS, CDR2 SASEGT. V lost 4 bases and J lost 5, with 17 bases in between.

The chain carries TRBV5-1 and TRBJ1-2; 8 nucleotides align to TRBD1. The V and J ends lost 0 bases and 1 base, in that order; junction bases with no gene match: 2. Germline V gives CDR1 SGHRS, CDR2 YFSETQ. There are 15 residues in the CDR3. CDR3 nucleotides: TGCGCCAGCAGCTTGGAACAGGGGGGTAACTATGGCTACACCTTC. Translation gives CASSLEQGGNYGYTF.

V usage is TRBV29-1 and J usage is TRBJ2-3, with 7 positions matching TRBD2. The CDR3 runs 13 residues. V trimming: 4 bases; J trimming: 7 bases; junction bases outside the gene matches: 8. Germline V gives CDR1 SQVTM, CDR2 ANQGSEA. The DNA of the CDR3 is TGCAGCGTTGGGGAGGGCGAAACTTATACGCAGTATTTT. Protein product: CSVGEGETYTQYF.

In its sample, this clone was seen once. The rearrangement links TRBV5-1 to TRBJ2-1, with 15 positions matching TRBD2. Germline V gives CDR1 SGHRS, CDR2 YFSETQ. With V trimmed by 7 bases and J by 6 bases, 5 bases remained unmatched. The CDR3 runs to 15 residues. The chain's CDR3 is CASFWTSGRGNEQFF. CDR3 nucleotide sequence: TGCGCCAGCTTTTGGACTAGCGGGAGGGGCAATGAGCAGTTCTTC.

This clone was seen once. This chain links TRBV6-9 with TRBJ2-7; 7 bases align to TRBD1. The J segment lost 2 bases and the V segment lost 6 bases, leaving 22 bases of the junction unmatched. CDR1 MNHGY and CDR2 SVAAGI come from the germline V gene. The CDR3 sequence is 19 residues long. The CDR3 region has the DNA TGTGCCAGCAGGGAGAGGGAAGCCGGGACAGCCCAGGGGCCCTACGAGCAGTACTTC. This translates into CASREREAGTAQGPYEQYF.

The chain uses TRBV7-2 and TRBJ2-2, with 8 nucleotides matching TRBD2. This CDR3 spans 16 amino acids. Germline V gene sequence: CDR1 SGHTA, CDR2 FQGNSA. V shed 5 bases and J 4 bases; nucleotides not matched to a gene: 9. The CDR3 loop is CASSPIAGKGTGELFF. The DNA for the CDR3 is TGTGCCAGCAGCCCAATAGCGGGAAAAGGCACCGGGGAGCTGTTTTTT. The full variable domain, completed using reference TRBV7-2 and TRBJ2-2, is GAGVSQSPSNKVTEKGKDVELRCDPISGHTALYWYRQSLGQGLEFLIYFQGNSAPDKSGLPSDRFSAERTGGSVSTLTIQRTQQEDSAVYLCASSPIAGKGTGELFFGEGSRLTVL.

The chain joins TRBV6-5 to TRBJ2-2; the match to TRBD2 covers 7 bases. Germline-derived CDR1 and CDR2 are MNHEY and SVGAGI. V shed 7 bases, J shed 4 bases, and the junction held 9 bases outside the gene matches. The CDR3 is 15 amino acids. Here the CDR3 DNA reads TGTGCCAGCACCCAGGGCCCGGGGGGCACCGGGGAGCTGTTTTTT. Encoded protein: CASTQGPGGTGELFF.

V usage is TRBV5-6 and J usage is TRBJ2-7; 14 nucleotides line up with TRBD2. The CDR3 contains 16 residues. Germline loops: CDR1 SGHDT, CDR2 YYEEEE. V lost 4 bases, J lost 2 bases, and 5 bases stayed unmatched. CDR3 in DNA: TGTGCCAGCAGCCTGGGACTAGCGGGGGTTGCCTACGAGCAGTACTTC. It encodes CASSLGLAGVAYEQYF.

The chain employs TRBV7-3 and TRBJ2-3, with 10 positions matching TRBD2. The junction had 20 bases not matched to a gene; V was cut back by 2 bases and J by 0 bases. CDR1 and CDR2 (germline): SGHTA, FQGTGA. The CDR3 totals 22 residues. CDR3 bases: TGTGCCAGCAGCTTAGTTCCCCCTAGCGGGAGCCCCACCCGTGCTAGCACAGATACGCAGTATTTT. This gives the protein CASSLVPPSGSPTRASTDTQYF.

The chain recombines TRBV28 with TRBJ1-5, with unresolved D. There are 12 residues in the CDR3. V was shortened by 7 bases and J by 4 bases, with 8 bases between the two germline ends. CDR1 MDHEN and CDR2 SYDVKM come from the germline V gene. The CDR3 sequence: CASNYLNQPQHF. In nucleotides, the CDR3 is TGTGCCAGCAATTATCTAAATCAGCCCCAGCATTTT.

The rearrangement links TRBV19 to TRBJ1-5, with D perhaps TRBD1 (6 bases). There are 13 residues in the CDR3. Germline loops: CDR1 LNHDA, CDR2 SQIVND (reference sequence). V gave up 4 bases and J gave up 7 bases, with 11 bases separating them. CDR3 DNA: TGTGCCAGTAGTAGGACAGTTGAGCAGCCCCAGCATTTT. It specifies CASSRTVEQPQHF.